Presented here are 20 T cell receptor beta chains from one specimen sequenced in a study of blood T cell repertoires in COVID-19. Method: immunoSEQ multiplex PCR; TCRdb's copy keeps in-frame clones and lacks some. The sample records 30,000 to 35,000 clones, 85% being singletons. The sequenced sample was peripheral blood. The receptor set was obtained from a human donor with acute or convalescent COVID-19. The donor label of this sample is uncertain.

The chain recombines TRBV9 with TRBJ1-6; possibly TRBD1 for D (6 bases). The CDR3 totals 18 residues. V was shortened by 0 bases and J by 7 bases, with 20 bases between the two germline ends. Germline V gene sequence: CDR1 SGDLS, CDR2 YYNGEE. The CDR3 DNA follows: TGTGCCAGCAGCGTAGCAGGGGATAACCCCCTATTAAATTCACCCCTCCACTTT. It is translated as CASSVAGDNPLLNSPLHF.

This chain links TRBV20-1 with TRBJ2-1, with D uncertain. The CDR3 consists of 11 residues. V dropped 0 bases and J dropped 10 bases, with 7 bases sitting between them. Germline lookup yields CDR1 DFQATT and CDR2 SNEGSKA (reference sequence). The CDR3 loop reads CSARDRREQFF. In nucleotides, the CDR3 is TGCAGTGCTAGAGATCGGCGGGAGCAGTTCTTC.

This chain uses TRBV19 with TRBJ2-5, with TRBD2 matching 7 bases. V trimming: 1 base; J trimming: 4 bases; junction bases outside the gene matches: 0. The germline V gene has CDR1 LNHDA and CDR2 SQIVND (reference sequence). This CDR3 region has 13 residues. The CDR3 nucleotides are TGTGCCAGTAGTATAGCGGGGGGAGAGACCCAGTACTTC. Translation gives CASSIAGGETQYF.

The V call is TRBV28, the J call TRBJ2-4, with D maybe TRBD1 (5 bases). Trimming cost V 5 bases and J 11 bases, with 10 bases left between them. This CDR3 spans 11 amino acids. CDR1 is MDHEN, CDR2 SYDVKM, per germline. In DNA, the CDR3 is TGTGCCAGCAGTGGCAGGGCCTTTCAGTACTTC. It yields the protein CASSGRAFQYF.

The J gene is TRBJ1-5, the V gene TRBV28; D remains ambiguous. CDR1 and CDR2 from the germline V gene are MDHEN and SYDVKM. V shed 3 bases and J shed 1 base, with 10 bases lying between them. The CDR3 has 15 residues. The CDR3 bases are TGTGCCAGCAGTTTCAGCTTCGGGAGCAATCAGCCCCAGCATTTT. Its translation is CASSFSFGSNQPQHF. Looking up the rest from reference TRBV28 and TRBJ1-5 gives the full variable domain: DVKVTQSSRYLVKRTGEKVFLECVQDMDHENMFWYRQDPGLGLRLIYFSYDVKMKEKGDIPEGYSVSREKKERFSLILESASTNQTSMYLCASSFSFGSNQPQHFGDGTRLSIL.

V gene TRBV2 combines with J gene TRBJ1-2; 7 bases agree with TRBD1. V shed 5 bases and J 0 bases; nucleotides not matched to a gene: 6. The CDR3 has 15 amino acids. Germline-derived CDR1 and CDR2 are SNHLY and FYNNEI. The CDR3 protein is CASSRGQAANYGYTF. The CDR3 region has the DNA TGTGCCAGCAGTCGCGGACAGGCCGCTAACTATGGCTACACCTTC.

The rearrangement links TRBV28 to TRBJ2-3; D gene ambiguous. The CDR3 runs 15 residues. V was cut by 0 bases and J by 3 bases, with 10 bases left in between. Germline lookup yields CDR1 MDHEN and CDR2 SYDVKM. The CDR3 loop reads CASSLWNGLTDTQYF. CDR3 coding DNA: TGTGCCAGCAGTTTATGGAACGGTTTAACAGATACGCAGTATTTT. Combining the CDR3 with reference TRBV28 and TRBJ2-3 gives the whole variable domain DVKVTQSSRYLVKRTGEKVFLECVQDMDHENMFWYRQDPGLGLRLIYFSYDVKMKEKGDIPEGYSVSREKKERFSLILESASTNQTSMYLCASSLWNGLTDTQYFGPGTRLTVL.

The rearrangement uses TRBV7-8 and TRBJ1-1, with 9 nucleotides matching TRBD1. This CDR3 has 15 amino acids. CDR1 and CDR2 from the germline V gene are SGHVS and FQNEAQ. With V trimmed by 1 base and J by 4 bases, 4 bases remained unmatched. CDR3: CASSLVGQGFTEAFF. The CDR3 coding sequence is TGTGCCAGCAGCTTAGTCGGACAGGGGTTCACTGAAGCTTTCTTT.

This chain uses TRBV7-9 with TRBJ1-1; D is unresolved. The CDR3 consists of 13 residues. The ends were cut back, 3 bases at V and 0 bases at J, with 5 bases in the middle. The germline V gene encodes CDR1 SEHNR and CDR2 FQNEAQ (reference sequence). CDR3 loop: CASSFHMNTEAFF. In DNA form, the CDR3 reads TGTGCCAGCAGCTTTCACATGAACACTGAAGCTTTCTTT.

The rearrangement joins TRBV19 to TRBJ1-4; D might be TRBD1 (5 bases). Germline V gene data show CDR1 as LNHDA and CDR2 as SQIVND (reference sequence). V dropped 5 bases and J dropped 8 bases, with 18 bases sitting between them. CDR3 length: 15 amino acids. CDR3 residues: CASSPGAGQGEKLFF. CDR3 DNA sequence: TGTGCCAGTAGTCCAGGCGCGGGGCAGGGCGAAAAACTGTTTTTT.

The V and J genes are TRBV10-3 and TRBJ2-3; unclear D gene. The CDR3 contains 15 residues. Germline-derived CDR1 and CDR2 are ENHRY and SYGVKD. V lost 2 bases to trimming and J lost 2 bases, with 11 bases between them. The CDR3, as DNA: TGTGCCATCAGTGAGACAGCCTTGGACACAGATACGCAGTATTTT. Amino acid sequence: CAISETALDTDTQYF.

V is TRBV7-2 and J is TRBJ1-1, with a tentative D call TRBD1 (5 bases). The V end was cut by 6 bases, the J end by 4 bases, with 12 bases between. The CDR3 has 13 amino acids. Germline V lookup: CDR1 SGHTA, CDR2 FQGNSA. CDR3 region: CASSPGYRTEAFF. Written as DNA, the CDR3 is TGTGCCAGCAGTCCAGGGTATCGCACTGAAGCTTTCTTT.

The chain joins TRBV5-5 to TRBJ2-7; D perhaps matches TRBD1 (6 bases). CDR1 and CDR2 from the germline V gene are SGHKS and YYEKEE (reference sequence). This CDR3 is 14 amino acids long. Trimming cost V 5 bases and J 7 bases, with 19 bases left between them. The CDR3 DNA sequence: TGTGCCAGCAGGCCCGGGACACCCTTGGGGGAGCAGTACTTC. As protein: CASRPGTPLGEQYF.

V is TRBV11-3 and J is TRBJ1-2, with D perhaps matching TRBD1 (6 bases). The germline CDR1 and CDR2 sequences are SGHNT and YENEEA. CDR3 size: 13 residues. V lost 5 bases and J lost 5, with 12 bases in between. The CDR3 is CASSPDRLYGYTF. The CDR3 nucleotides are TGTGCCAGCAGCCCGGACAGACTATATGGCTACACCTTC.

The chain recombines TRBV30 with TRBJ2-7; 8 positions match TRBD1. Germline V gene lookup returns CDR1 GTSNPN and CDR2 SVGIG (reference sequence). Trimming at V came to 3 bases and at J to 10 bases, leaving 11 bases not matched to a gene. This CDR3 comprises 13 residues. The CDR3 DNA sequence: TGTGCCTGGAGCGAGGGGGACAGGTCGGCTCAGTACTTC. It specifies CAWSEGDRSAQYF.

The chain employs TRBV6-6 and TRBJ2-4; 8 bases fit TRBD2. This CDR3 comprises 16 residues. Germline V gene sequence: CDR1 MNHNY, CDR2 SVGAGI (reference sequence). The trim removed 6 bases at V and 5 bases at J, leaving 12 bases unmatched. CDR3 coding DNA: TGTGCCAGCAGGGGGCCGACCGGGGGGGCCGAAAACATTCAGTACTTC. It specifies CASRGPTGGAENIQYF.

The CDR3 loop is CASSHPGRRENIQYF. CDR3 bases: TGTGCCAGCAGCCACCCGGGGAGGAGGGAAAACATTCAGTACTTC. V and J are TRBV11-2 and TRBJ2-4; D perhaps matches TRBD2 (6 bases). V lost 5 bases and J lost 5, with 16 bases in between. This CDR3 has 15 amino acids. Germline V gives CDR1 SGHAT, CDR2 FQNNGV.

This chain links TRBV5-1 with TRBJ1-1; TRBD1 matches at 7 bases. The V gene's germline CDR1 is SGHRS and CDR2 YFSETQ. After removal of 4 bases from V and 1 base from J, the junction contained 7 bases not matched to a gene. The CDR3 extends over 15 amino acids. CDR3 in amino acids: CASSATGFRNTEAFF. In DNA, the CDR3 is TGCGCCAGCAGCGCGACAGGGTTCCGGAACACTGAAGCTTTCTTT.

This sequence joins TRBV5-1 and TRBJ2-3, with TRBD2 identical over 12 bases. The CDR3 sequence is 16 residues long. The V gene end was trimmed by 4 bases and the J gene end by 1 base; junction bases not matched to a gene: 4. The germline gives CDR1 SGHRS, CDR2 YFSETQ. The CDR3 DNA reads TGCGCCAGCAGCAAAAGGACTAGCGGGGGCACAGATACGCAGTATTTT. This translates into CASSKRTSGGTDTQYF.

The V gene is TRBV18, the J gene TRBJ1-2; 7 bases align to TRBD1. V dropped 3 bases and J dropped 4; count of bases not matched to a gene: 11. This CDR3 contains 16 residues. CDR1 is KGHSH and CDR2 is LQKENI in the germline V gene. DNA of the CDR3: TGTGCCAGCTCACCGGAGGGAAGGGGGCTTGGCTATGGCTACACCTTC. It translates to CASSPEGRGLGYGYTF.